This paragraph reports one TCR beta chain. Participants were placed into cohorts based on the clinical history they reported. Recovered participants had two consecutive negative NP/OP PCR tests, healthcare professional clearance, or symptom resolution. The source of the sample is a study of blood T cell repertoires in COVID-19. The data were produced by immunoSEQ multiplex PCR, yet TCRdb's version contains in-frame clones alone and is incomplete. The sample has around 250,000 clones, 80% to 90% seen once; the top ten hold approximately 2%. CDR1 MNHEY and CDR2 SVGAGI come from the germline V gene. The CDR3 contains 12 residues. V was trimmed by 10 bases and J by 3 bases, leaving 12 bases between them.

This clonotype was obtained from a woman aged 45-65 years who had recovered from COVID-19. Specimen: PBMCs or T cells enriched from blood (not recorded which). V is TRBV6-5 and J is TRBJ1-2; tentative D call: TRBD1 (6 bases). For the CDR3, the DNA is TGTGCCATCCAGGACAGTGACTATGGCTACACCTTC. Residues: CAIQDSDYGYTF.